This passage covers 17 T cell receptor beta chains from one sample sequenced in a study of cytomegalovirus exposure and HLA in healthy donors. Some clones are missing from TCRdb's copy, which holds only in-frame ones; the method was immunoSEQ multiplex PCR. The table lists some 99,000 clones, about 88% of them singletons, with more than 2% in the top ten. The sequenced sample consisted of PBMCs. The receptors come from a woman aged 18 to 35 in good health and CMV-seronegative.

The chain recombines TRBV4-1 with TRBJ1-4; D is perhaps TRBD1 (5 bases). Trimming removed 4 bases from V and 8 bases from J, with 14 bases in between. Germline CDR1 is MGHRA and CDR2 is YSYEKL. This CDR3 is built from 14 residues. The CDR3 sequence is CASSRPGSEEKLFF. CDR3 bases: TGCGCCAGCAGCCGCCCAGGGTCGGAAGAAAAACTGTTTTTT.

This chain links TRBV6-5 with TRBJ2-1, with 11 bases aligning to TRBD2. In germline, CDR1 is MNHEY, CDR2 SVGAGI. With V trimmed by 4 bases and J by 5 bases, 7 bases remained unmatched. The CDR3 consists of 16 residues. CDR3 bases: TGTGCCAGCAGTTCGTCGGGGACTAGCGGTAACAATGAGCAGTTCTTC. Translation gives CASSSSGTSGNNEQFF.

The rearrangement links TRBV7-3 to TRBJ2-1; D call uncertain. Trimming removed 2 bases at V and 9 bases at J, with 8 bases between. CDR3 length: 12 residues. Germline CDR1 SGHTA, CDR2 FQGTGA. The DNA of the CDR3 is TGTGCCAGCAGCTTAGCGGTTTTTGAGCAGTTCTTC. Translating it yields CASSLAVFEQFF.

The J gene is TRBJ1-6, the V gene TRBV28; D is possibly TRBD1 (6 bases). The V and J ends lost 3 bases and 10 bases respectively, with 19 bases between them. There are 16 residues in the CDR3. Germline assignment: CDR1 MDHEN and CDR2 SYDVKM. This CDR3 is CASSFPPSARGSPLHF. The CDR3 coding sequence is TGTGCCAGCAGTTTTCCCCCATCGGCGAGGGGGTCACCCCTCCACTTT.

The chain recombines TRBV6-6 with TRBJ2-6; D not resolved. Deletions cut 7 bases from V and 1 base from J, with 5 bases between. This CDR3 has 13 amino acids. Germline V gives CDR1 MNHNY, CDR2 SVGAGI (reference sequence). This CDR3 is CASKLSGANVLTF. The CDR3 DNA sequence: TGTGCCAGCAAGCTGTCTGGGGCCAACGTCCTGACTTTC.

The CDR3 DNA sequence: TGTGCCAGCAGCTGGGGAAACAGCCCAGGGGACACTGAAGCTTTCTTT. Protein product: CASSWGNSPGDTEAFF. The V call is TRBV7-9, the J call TRBJ1-1, with D possibly TRBD1 on 6 matching bases. Germline CDR1 and CDR2: SEHNR and FQNEAQ (reference sequence). The CDR3 has 16 residues. V lost 4 bases to trimming and J lost 3 bases, with 18 bases between them. The full variable domain, with the rest looked up from reference TRBV7-9 and TRBJ1-1, is DTGVSQNPRHKITKRGQNVTFRCDPISEHNRLYWYRQTLGQGPEFLTYFQNEAQLEKSRLLSDRFSAERPKGSFSTLEIQRTEQGDSAMYLCASSWGNSPGDTEAFFGQGTRLTVV.

The rearrangement uses TRBV4-3 and TRBJ1-1; D perhaps matches TRBD1 (5 bases). In germline, CDR1 is LGHNA, CDR2 YSLEER. Trimming took off 6 bases at V and 4 bases at J, with 15 bases between the two ends. The length of the CDR3 is 14 residues. CDR3 protein: CASRQSGGSTEAFF. Here the CDR3 DNA reads TGCGCCAGCAGACAAAGTGGGGGGTCCACTGAAGCTTTCTTT.

The chain employs TRBV5-1 and TRBJ2-7; 8 nucleotides align to TRBD2. This CDR3 has 15 residues. Germline loops: CDR1 SGHRS, CDR2 YFSETQ. V gave up 0 bases and J gave up 2 bases; unmatched junction bases: 4. The CDR3 region has the DNA TGCGCCAGCAGCTTGGTAGCGGGGACGACCTACGAGCAGTACTTC. It translates to CASSLVAGTTYEQYF.

The chain has TRBV28 and TRBJ2-1; 11 bases line up with TRBD2. The CDR3 sequence is 14 residues long. With 6 bases clipped from V and 4 bases from J, the junction kept 2 bases outside the gene matches. Germline V gene data show CDR1 as MDHEN and CDR2 as SYDVKM. CDR3: CASSLAGGYNEQFF. DNA of the CDR3: TGTGCCAGCAGCCTAGCGGGGGGATACAATGAGCAGTTCTTC.

This chain uses TRBV5-4 with TRBJ2-1; 13 bases are shared with TRBD2. The CDR3 sequence is 19 residues long. Per germline, CDR1 SGHNT and CDR2 YYREEE (reference sequence). V shed 4 bases, J shed 7 bases, and the junction held 17 bases outside the gene matches. DNA for the CDR3: TGTGCCAGCAGCAAAAGACTAGCGGGGGGCTCCTCTCTGTGGAATGAGCAGTTCTTC. It yields the protein CASSKRLAGGSSLWNEQFF.

This rearrangement joins TRBV9 to TRBJ2-3, with a possible D match to TRBD2 (5 bases). This CDR3 has 14 amino acids. Between the trimmed V and J ends, which lost 0 bases and 4 bases, there was a span of 9 bases. Germline V lookup: CDR1 SGDLS, CDR2 YYNGEE. The CDR3 DNA follows: TGTGCCAGCAGCGTAGCGGGGTTGGCAGATACGCAGTATTTT. Translated: CASSVAGLADTQYF.

The chain carries TRBV7-8 and TRBJ2-1, with 8 bases fitting TRBD1. After removal of 2 bases from V and 8 bases from J, the junction contained 8 bases not matched to a gene. From germline, CDR1 is SGHVS and CDR2 FQNEAQ. This CDR3 region has 15 residues. The CDR3 DNA sequence: TGTGCCAGCAGCTTACCGGGACAGGTCCCTGATGAGCAGTTCTTC. This encodes CASSLPGQVPDEQFF.

The CDR3 coding sequence is TGTGCCAGCAGCGAGGGAGGGAGGGGAGGGGGGAACACTGAAGCTTTCTTT. It yields the protein CASSEGGRGGGNTEAFF. This chain joins TRBV9 and TRBJ1-1; perhaps TRBD1 as D (6 bases). V was shortened by 3 bases and J by 1 base, with 19 bases between the two germline ends. The CDR3 has 17 amino acids. Germline lookup yields CDR1 SGDLS and CDR2 YYNGEE.

This chain joins TRBV13 and TRBJ2-7; a weak D match, TRBD1 (5 bases). This CDR3 is 15 amino acids long. V was shortened by 0 bases and J by 5 bases, with 14 bases between the two germline ends. Germline-derived CDR1 and CDR2 are PRHDT and FYEKMQ (reference sequence). Written as DNA, the CDR3 is TGTGCCAGCAGCTTAGGCCAGGGCAGGGTCAACGAGCAGTACTTC. Its translation is CASSLGQGRVNEQYF.

The chain is built from TRBV28 and TRBJ1-1, with a possible D match to TRBD1 (5 bases). The CDR3 covers 15 residues. The V end lost 2 bases, the J end lost 5 bases, and 15 bases lay between the germline ends. Germline V gene lookup returns CDR1 MDHEN and CDR2 SYDVKM. CDR3 in amino acids: CASSLDGIGGTEAFF. The CDR3 DNA reads as TGTGCCAGCAGTTTAGATGGGATCGGGGGGACTGAAGCTTTCTTT.

This clone has only a few counts. J is TRBJ2-7 and V is TRBV7-2, with D hard to call. The ends were cut back, 4 bases at V and 7 bases at J, with 8 bases in the middle. The CDR3 sequence is 11 residues long. Germline CDR1 SGHTA, CDR2 FQGNSA. The CDR3 nucleotides are TGTGCCAGCAGCTCCGGGTGGGAGCAGTACTTC. Amino acid sequence: CASSSGWEQYF. Full variable domain (missing parts from reference TRBV7-2 and TRBJ2-7): GAGVSQSPSNKVTEKGKDVELRCDPISGHTALYWYRQSLGQGLEFLIYFQGNSAPDKSGLPSDRFSAERTGGSVSTLTIQRTQQEDSAVYLCASSSGWEQYFGPGTRLTVT.

The chain has TRBV7-2 and TRBJ2-3, with TRBD2 identical over 15 bases. The CDR3 is 18 residues long. The V and J ends lost 4 bases and 3 bases, in that order; junction bases with no gene match: 8. Germline V gene data show CDR1 as SGHTA and CDR2 as FQGNSA. DNA of the CDR3: TGTGCCAGCAGCTCGCGCCGGACTAGCGGGGGGGGAACAGATACGCAGTATTTT. Its translation: CASSSRRTSGGGTDTQYF.